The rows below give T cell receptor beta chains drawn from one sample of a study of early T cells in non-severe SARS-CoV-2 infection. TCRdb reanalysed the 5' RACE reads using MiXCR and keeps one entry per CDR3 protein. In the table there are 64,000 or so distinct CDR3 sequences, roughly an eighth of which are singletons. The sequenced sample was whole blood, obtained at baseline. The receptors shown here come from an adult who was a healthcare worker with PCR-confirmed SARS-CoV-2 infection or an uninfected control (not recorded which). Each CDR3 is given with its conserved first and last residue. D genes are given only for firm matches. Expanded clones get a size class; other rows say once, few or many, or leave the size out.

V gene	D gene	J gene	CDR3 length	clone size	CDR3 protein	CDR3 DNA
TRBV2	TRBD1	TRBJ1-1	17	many	CASSENRGGSRAGEAFF	TGTGCCAGCAGTGAAAACAGGGGCGGGTCCAGAGCCGGTGAAGCTTTCTTT
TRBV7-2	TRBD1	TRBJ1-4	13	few	CASSRMQTDRLFF	TGTGCCAGCAGCCGCATGCAAACGGACAGGCTGTTTTTT
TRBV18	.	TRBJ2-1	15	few	CASSPDRMAYNEQFF	TGTGCCAGCTCACCAGACAGGATGGCCTACAATGAGCAGTTCTTC
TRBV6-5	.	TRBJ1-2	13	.	CASSPNPFLGYTF	TGTGCCAGCAGCCCCAATCCGTTTTTGGGCTACACCTTC
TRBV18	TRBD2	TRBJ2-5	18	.	CASLEDSPTSGPPETQYF	TGTGCCAGCCTAGAGGACAGTCCTACTAGCGGGCCACCGGAGACCCAGTACTTC
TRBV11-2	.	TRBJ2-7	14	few	CASSLAGRDYEQYF	TGTGCCAGCAGCTTAGCAGGAAGGGACTACGAGCAGTACTTC
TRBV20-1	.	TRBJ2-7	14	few	CSARDQGLAYEQYF	TGCAGTGCTAGAGATCAGGGACTTGCCTACGAGCAGTACTTC
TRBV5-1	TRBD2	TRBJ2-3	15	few	CASSFQRGGTDTQYF	TGCGCCAGCAGCTTCCAGCGGGGGGGCACAGATACGCAGTATTTT
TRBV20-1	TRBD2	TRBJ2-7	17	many	CSAYPGLAVISSYEQYF	TGCAGTGCTTACCCGGGACTAGCGGTGATTAGCTCCTACGAGCAGTACTTC
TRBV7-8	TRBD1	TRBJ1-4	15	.	CASSLRQGAREKLFF	TGTGCCAGCAGCTTGCGGCAGGGGGCGCGTGAAAAACTGTTTTTT
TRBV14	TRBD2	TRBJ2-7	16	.	CASSQEAPSGPYEQYF	TGTGCCAGCAGCCAAGAGGCACCTAGCGGCCCCTACGAGCAGTACTTC
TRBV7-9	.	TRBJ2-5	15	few	CAGGGQLGPLETQYF	TGTGCCGGTGGCGGTCAGTTGGGGCCATTGGAGACCCAGTACTTC
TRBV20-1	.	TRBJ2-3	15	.	CSARRSDESTDTQYF	TGCAGTGCCAGAAGGAGCGATGAAAGCACAGATACGCAGTATTTT
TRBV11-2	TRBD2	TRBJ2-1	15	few	CASSPRLAGDAAQFF	TGTGCCAGCAGCCCCCGACTAGCGGGGGACGCTGCGCAGTTCTTC
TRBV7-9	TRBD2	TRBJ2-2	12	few	CASTRGAGELFF	TGTGCCAGCACCCGGGGGGCCGGGGAGCTGTTTTTT
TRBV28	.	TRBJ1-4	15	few	CASSPAGGRREKLFF	TGTGCCAGCAGTCCCGCCGGGGGAAGGCGCGAAAAACTGTTTTTT
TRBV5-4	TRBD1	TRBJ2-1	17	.	CASSLAGDRGGRNEQFF	TGTGCCAGCAGCTTGGCAGGGGACAGGGGCGGGCGGAATGAGCAGTTCTTC
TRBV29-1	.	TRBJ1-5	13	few	CSVATGRFQPQHF	TGCAGCGTCGCCACAGGGCGTTTCCAGCCCCAGCATTTT
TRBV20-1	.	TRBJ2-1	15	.	CSARERGVWGNEQFF	TGCAGTGCTAGAGAAAGAGGGGTCTGGGGAAATGAGCAGTTCTTC
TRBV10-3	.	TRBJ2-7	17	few	CAISQGLFSRGTYEQYF	TGTGCCATCAGTCAAGGACTCTTCTCCAGGGGCACCTACGAGCAGTACTTC
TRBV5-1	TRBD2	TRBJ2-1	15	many	CASSLKTSGAPEQFF	TGCGCCAGCAGCTTGAAAACTAGCGGCGCACCCGAGCAGTTCTTC
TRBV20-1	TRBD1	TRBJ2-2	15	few	CSARARGQATGELFF	TGCAGTGCTAGAGCCCGGGGACAGGCCACCGGGGAGCTGTTTTTT
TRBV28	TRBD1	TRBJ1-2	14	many	CASSLIGTGLGYTF	TGTGCCAGCAGTTTAATCGGGACAGGGCTTGGCTACACCTTC
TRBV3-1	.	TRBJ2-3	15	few	CASSPGGLGYDTQYF	TGTGCCAGCAGCCCCGGGGGTTTGGGATACGATACGCAGTATTTT
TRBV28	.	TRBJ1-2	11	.	CASLGGKGYTF	TGTGCCAGCCTTGGGGGGAAAGGCTACACCTTC
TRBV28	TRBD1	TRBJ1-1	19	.	CASSRGMHRDRARSTEAFF	TGTGCCAGCTCCCGAGGGATGCACCGGGACAGGGCGAGGAGCACTGAAGCTTTCTTT
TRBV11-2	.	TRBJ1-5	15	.	CASSLDRQINQPQHF	TGTGCCAGCAGCTTAGATCGACAGATAAATCAGCCCCAGCATTTT